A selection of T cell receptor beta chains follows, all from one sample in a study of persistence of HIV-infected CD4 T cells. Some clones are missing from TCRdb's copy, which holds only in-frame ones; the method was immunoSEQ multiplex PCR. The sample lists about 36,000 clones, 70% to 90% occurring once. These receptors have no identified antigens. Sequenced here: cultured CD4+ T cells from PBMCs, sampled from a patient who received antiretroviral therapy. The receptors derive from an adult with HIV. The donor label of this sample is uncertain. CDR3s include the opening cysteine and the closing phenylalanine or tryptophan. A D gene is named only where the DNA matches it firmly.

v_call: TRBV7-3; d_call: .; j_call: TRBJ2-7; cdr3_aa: CASSQGGANHEQYF; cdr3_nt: TGTGCCAGCAGCCAGGGGGGTGCCAACCACGAGCAGTACTTC
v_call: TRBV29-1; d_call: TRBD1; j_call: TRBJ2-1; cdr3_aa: CSASGTEYNEQFF; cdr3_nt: TGCAGCGCTTCCGGGACAGAGTACAATGAGCAGTTCTTC
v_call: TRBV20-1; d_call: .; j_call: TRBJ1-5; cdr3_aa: CSASSGVNQPQHF; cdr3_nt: TGCAGTGCTAGTTCGGGGGTCAATCAGCCCCAGCATTTT
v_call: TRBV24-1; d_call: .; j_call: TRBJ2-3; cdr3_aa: CATSDLTGTDTQYF; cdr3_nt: TGTGCCACCAGTGATTTGACAGGCACAGATACGCAGTATTTT
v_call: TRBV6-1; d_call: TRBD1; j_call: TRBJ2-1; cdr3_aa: CASSDYRGRDEQFF; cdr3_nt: TGTGCCAGCAGTGATTACAGGGGCAGGGATGAGCAGTTCTTC
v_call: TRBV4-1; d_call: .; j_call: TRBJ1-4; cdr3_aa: CASSQGGDNEKLFF; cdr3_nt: TGCGCCAGCAGCCAAGGAGGGGACAATGAAAAACTGTTTTTT
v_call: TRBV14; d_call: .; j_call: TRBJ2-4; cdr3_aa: CASSQGQLAKNIQYF; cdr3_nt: TGTGCCAGCAGCCAAGGTCAGCTAGCCAAAAACATTCAGTACTTC
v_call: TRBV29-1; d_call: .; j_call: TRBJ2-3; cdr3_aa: CSVDTMAPADTQYF; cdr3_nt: TGCAGCGTTGATACAATGGCTCCCGCAGATACGCAGTATTTT
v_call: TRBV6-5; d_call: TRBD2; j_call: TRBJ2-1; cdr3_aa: CASSREGYEQFF; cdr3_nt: TGTGCCAGCAGTCGGGAGGGCTATGAGCAGTTCTTC
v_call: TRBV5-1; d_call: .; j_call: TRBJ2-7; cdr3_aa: CASSGGSSYEQYF; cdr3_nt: TGCGCCAGCAGCGGGGGGAGCTCCTACGAGCAGTACTTC
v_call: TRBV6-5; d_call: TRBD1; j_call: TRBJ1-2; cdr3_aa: CASRKQGQGARGYTF; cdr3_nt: TGTGCCAGCAGAAAACAAGGACAGGGGGCGCGGGGCTACACCTTC
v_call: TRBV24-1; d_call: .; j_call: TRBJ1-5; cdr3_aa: CATSGPDPPQHF; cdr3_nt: TGTGCCACCAGTGGACCCGATCCGCCCCAGCATTTT
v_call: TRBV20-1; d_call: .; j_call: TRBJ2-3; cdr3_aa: CSASGGRGPADTQYF; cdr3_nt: TGCAGTGCTAGTGGGGGGCGGGGGCCCGCAGATACGCAGTATTTT
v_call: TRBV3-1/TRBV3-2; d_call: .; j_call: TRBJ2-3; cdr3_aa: CASSQDGKNTQYF; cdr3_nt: TGTGCCAGCAGCCAAGACGGGAAGAATACGCAGTATTTT